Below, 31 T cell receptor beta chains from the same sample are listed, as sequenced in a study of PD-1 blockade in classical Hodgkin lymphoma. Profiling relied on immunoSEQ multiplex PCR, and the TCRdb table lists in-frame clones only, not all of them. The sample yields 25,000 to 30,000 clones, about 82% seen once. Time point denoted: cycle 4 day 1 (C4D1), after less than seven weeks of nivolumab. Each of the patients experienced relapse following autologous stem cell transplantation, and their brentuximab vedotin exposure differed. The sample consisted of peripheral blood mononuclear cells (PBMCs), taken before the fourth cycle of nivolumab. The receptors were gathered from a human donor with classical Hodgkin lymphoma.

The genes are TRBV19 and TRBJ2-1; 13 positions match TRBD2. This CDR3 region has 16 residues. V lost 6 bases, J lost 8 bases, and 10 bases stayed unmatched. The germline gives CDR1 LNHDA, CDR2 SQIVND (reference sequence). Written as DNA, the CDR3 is TGTGCCAGTAGCCCGGGACTAGCGGGATTAGGGGATGAGCAGTTCTTC. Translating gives CASSPGLAGLGDEQFF.

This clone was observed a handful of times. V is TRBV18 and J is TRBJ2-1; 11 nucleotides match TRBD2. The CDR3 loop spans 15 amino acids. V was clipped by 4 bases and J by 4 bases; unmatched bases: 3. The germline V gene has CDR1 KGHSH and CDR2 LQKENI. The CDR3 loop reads CASSRTSGHYNEQFF. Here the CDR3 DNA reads TGTGCCAGCTCACGGACTAGCGGGCATTACAATGAGCAGTTCTTC.

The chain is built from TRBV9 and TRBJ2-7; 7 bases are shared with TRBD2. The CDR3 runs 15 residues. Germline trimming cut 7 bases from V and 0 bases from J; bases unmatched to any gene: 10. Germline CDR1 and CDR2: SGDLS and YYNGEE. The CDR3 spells CASYFSGLSSYEQYF. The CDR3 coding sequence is TGTGCCAGCTACTTTAGCGGGCTTAGCTCCTACGAGCAGTACTTC.

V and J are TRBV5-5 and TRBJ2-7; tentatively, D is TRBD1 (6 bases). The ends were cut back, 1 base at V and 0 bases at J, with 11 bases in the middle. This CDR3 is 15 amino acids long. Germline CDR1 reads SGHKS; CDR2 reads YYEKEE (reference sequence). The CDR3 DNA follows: TGTGCCAGCAGCTTGCAGGGGTCCAGCTCCTACGAGCAGTACTTC. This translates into CASSLQGSSSYEQYF. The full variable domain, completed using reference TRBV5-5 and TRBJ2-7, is DAGVTQSPTHLIKTRGQQVTLRCSPISGHKSVSWYQQVLGQGPQFIFQYYEKEERGRGNFPDRFSARQFPNYSSELNVNALLLGDSALYLCASSLQGSSSYEQYFGPGTRLTVT.

The chain's CDR3 is CASSPGQGLNTEAFF. Written as DNA, the CDR3 is TGTGCCAGCAGCCCGGGACAGGGGTTGAACACTGAAGCTTTCTTT. The chain is built from TRBV5-6 and TRBJ1-1; TRBD1 agrees at 10 bases. In germline, CDR1 is SGHDT, CDR2 YYEEEE. This CDR3 has 15 residues. Trimming took 4 bases from V and 0 from J; bases not matched to a gene: 3.

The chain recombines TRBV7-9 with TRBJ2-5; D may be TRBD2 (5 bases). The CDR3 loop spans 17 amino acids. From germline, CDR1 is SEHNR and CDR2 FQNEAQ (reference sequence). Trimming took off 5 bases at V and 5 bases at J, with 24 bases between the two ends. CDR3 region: CASSQRVPLGVGETQYF. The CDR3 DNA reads TGTGCCAGCAGCCAAAGAGTGCCCCTCGGGGTAGGGGAGACCCAGTACTTC.

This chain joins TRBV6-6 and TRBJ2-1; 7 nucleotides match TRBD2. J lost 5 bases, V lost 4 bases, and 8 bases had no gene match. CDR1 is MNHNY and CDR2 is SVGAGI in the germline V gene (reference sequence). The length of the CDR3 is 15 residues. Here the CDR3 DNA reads TGTGCCAGCAGTTCCCCGGGGGGTTTCGACAATGAGCAGTTCTTC. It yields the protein CASSSPGGFDNEQFF.

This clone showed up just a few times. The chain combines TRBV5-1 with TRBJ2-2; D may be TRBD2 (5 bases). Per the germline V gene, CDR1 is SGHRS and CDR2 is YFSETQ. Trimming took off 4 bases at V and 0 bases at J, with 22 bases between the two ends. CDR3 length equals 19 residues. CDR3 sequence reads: CASSPTLVPGMSNTGELFF. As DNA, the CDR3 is TGCGCCAGCAGCCCAACCTTAGTCCCGGGGATGTCGAACACCGGGGAGCTGTTTTTT.

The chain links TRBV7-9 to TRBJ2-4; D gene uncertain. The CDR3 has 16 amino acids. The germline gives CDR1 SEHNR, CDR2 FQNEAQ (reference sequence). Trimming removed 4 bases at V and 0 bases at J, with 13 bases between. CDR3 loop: CASSSRVLVAKNIQYF. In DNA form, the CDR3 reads TGTGCCAGCAGCTCCCGGGTCCTTGTAGCCAAAAACATTCAGTACTTC. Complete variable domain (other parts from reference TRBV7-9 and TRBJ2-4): DTGVSQNPRHKITKRGQNVTFRCDPISEHNRLYWYRQTLGQGPEFLTYFQNEAQLEKSRLLSDRFSAERPKGSFSTLEIQRTEQGDSAMYLCASSSRVLVAKNIQYFGAGTRLSVL.

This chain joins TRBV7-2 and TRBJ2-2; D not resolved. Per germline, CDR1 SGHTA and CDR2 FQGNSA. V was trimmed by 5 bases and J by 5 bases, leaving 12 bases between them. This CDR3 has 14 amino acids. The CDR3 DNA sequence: TGTGCCAGCAGCCGCCCCGACGGGACCGGGGAGCTGTTTTTT. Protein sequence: CASSRPDGTGELFF.

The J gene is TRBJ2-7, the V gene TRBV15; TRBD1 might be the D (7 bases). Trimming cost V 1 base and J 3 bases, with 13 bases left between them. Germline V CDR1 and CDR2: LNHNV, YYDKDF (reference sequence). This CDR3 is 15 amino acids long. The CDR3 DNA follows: TGTGCCACCAGCAGAGGCGGGACAGCAGACTACGAGCAGTACTTC. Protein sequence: CATSRGGTADYEQYF.

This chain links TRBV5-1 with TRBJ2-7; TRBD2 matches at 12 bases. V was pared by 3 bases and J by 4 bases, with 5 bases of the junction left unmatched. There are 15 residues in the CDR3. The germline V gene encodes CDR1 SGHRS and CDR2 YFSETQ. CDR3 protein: CASSSGTSGPYEQYF. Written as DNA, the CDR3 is TGCGCCAGCAGCTCCGGGACTAGCGGGCCTTACGAGCAGTACTTC.

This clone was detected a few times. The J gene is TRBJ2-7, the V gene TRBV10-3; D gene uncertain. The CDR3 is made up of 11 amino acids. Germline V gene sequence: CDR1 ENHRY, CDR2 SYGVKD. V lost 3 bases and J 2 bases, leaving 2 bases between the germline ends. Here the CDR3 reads CAISDAYEQYF. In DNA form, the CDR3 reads TGTGCCATCAGTGACGCCTACGAGCAGTACTTC.

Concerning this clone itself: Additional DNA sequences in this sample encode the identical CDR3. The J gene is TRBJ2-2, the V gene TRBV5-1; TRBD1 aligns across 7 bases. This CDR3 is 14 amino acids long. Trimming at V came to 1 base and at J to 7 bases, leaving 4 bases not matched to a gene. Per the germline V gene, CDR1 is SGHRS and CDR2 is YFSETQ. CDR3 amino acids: CASSLKGAGGELFF. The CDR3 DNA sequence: TGCGCCAGCAGCTTGAAGGGGGCCGGCGGGGAGCTGTTTTTT.

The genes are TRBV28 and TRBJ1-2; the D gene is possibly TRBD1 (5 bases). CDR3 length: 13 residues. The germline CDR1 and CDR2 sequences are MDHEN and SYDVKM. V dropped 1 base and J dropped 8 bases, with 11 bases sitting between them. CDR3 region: CASSLFGQRGYTF. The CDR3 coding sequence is TGTGCCAGCAGTTTATTCGGACAAAGAGGCTACACCTTC.

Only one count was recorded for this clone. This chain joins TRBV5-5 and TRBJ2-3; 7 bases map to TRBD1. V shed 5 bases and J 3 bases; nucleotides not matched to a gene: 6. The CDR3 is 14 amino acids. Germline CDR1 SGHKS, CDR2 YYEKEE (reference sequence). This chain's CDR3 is CASSLTGTTDTQYF. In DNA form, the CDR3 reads TGTGCCAGCAGTTTGACAGGGACGACAGATACGCAGTATTTT.

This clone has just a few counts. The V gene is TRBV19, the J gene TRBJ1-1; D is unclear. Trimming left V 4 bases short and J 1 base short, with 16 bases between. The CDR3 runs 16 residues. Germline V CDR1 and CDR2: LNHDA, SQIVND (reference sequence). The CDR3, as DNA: TGTGCCAGTAGTACCCTCCCCGATTTTACGAACACTGAAGCTTTCTTT. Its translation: CASSTLPDFTNTEAFF.

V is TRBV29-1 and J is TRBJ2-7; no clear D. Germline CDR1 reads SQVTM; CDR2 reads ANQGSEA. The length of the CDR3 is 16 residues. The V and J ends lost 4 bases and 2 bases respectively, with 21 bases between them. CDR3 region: CSVVGDRTENTYEQYF. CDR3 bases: TGCAGCGTTGTTGGAGACCGGACGGAGAACACCTACGAGCAGTACTTC.

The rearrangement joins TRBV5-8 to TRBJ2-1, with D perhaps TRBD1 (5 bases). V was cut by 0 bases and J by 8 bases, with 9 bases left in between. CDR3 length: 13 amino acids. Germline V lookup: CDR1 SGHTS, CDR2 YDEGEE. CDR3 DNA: TGTGCCAGCAGCTTGGTACAGGCCCATGAGCAGTTCTTC. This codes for CASSLVQAHEQFF.

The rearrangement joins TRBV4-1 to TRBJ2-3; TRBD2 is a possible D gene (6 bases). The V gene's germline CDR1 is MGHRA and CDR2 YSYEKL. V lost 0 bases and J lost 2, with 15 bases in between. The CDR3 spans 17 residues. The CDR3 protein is CASSQEFGAGSTDTQYF. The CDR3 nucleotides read TGCGCCAGCAGCCAAGAGTTCGGTGCGGGGTCCACAGATACGCAGTATTTT.

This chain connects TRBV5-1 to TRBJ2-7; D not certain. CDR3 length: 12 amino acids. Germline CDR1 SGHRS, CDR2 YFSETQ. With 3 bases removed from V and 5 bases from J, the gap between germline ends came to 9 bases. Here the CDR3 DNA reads TGCGCCAGCAGCTCCTCAGGCAACGAGCAGTACTTC. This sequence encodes CASSSSGNEQYF.

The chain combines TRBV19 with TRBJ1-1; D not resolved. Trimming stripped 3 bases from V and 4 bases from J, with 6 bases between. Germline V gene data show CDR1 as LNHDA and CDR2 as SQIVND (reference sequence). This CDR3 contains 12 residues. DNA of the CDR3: TGTGCCAGTAGTATGGAGGGCACTGAAGCTTTCTTT. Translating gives CASSMEGTEAFF.

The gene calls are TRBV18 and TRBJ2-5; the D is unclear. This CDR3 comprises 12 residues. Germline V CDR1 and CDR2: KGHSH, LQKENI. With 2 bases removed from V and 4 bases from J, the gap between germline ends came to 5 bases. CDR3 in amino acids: CASSPELETQYF. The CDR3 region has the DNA TGTGCCAGCTCACCAGAGTTAGAGACCCAGTACTTC.

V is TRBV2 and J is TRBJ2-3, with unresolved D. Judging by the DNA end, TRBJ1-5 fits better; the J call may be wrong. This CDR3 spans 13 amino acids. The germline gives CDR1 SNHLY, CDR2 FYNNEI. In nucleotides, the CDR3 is TGTGCCAGCAGCCGACTAGCGATGGGGAAACAGCATTTT. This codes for CASSRLAMGKQHF.

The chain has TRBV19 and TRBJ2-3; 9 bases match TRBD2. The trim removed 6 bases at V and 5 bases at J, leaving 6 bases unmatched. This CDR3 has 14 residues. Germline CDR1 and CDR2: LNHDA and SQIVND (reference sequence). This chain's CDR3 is CASSAGLARDTQYF. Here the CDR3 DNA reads TGTGCCAGTAGCGCCGGACTAGCGAGAGATACGCAGTATTTT.

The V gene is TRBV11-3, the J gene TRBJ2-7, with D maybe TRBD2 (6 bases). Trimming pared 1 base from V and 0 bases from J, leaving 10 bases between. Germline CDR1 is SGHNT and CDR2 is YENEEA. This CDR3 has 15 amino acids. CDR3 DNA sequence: TGTGCCAGCAGCTTAGCGGCGGGATCCTCCTACGAGCAGTACTTC. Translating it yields CASSLAAGSSYEQYF.

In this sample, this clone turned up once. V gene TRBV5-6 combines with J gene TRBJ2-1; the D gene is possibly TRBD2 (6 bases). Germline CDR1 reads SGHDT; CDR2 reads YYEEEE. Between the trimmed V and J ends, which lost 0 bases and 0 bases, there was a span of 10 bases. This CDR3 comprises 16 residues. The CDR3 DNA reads TGTGCCAGCAGCTTGGTCGGGGGTGGCTCCTACAATGAGCAGTTCTTC. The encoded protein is CASSLVGGGSYNEQFF.

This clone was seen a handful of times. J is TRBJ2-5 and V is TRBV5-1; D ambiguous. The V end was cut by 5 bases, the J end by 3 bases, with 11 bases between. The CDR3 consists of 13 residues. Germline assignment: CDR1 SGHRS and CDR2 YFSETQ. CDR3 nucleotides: TGCGCCAGCAGTAGGGCCCAGAAAGAGACCCAGTACTTC. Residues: CASSRAQKETQYF.

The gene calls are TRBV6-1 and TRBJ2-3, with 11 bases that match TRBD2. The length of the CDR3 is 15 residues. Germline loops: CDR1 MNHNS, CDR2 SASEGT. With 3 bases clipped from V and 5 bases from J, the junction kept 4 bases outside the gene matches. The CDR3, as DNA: TGTGCCAGCAGTGATGTAGCGGGAGGGCAAGATACGCAGTATTTT. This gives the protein CASSDVAGGQDTQYF.

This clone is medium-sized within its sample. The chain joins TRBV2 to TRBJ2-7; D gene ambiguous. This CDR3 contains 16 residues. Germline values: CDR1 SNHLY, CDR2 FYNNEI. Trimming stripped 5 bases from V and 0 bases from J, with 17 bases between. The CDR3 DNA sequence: TGTGCCAGCAGTCCTCGCAACGTCCCCCTCTCCTACGAGCAGTACTTC. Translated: CASSPRNVPLSYEQYF.

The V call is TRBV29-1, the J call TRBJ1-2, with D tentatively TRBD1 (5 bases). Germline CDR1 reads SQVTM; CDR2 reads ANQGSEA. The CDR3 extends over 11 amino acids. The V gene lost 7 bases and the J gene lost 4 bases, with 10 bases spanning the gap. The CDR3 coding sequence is TGCAGCGGGCTGGGGCGCTATGGCTACACCTTC. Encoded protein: CSGLGRYGYTF.